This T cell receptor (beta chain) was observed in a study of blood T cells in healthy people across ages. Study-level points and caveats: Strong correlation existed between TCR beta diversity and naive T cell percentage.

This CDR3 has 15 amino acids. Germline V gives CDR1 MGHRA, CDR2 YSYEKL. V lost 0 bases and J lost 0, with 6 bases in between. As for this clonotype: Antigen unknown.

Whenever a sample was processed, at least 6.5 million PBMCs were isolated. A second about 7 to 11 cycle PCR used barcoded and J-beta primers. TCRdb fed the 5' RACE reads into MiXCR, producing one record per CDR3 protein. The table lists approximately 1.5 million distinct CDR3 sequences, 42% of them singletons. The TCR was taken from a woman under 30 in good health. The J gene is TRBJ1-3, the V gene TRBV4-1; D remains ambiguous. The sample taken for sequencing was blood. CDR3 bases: TGCGCCAGCAGCCAAGAGAGGGTCTCTGGAAACACCATATATTTT. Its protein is CASSQERVSGNTIYF.